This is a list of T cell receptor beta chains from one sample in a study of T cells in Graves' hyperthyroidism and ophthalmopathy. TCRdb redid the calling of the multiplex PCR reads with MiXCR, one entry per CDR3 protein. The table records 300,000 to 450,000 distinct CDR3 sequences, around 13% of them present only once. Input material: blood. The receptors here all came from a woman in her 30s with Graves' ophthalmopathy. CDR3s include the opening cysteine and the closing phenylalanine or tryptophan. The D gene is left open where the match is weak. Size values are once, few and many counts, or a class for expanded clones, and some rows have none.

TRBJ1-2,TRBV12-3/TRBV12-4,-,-,TGTGCCAGCAGCCCCACCGGCTCATGGCCCAACTATGGCTACACCTTC,CASSPTGSWPNYGYTF
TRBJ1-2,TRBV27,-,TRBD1,TGTGCCAGCGGTCGGGGGGGACAGGGGTTTGGCTACACCTTC,CASGRGGQGFGYTF
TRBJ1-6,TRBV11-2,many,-,TGTGCCAGCAGACTCAGGGTGAGGGATTCACCCCTCCACTTT,CASRLRVRDSPLHF
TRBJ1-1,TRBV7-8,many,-,TGTGCCAGCAGCCCTAGTTGGGCGAACACTGAAGCTTTCTTT,CASSPSWANTEAFF
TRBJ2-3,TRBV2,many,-,TGTGCCAGCAGTGTGGTAGCGCGGGGCACAGATACGCAGTATTTT,CASSVVARGTDTQYF
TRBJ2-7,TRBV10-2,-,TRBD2,TGCGCCAGCAGTGAAGGGACTAGCGGAACCTACGAGCAGTACTTC,CASSEGTSGTYEQYF
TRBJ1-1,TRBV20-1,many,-,TGCAGTGCTAGTTTTCAGGGGAGGAACACTGAAGCTTTCTTT,CSASFQGRNTEAFF
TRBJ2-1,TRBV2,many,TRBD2,TGTGCCAGCAAAGCCTGGGCTAGCGGCTACAATGAGCAGTTCTTC,CASKAWASGYNEQFF
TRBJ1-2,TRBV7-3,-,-,TGTGCCAGCAGCTTAACGGGAGCGGATGGCTACACCTTC,CASSLTGADGYTF
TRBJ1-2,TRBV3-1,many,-,TGTGCCAGCAGCCAAGGGGCCCTTGGCTACACCTTC,CASSQGALGYTF
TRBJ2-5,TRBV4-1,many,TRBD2,TGCGCCAGCAGCCAAGCGGGGGGGGGCGATCAAGAGACCCAGTACTTC,CASSQAGGGDQETQYF
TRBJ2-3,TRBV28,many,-,TGTGCCAGCAGTTTACCCATCGACACAGGCAGGGGCACAGATACGCAGTATTTT,CASSLPIDTGRGTDTQYF
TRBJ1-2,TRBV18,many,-,TGTGCCAGCTCATCGACCGATGGTAACTATGGCTACACCTTC,CASSSTDGNYGYTF
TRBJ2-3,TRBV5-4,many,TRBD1,TGTGCCAGCGGGACAGGGAACACAGATACGCAGTATTTT,CASGTGNTDTQYF
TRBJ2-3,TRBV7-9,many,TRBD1,TGTGCCAGCAGCTTAAGTGGGACAGGCACAGATACGCAGTATTTT,CASSLSGTGTDTQYF
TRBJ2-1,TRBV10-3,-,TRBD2,TGTGCCATCAGTGTAGGTTTTGCGGGGGCCTACAATGAGCAGTTCTTC,CAISVGFAGAYNEQFF
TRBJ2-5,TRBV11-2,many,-,TGTGCCAGCACACCGGACGGACAGCAAGAGACCCAGTACTTC,CASTPDGQQETQYF
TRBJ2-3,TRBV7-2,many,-,TGTGCCAGCAGCTTAGAACTAGCAGCGGACGCAGATACGCAGTATTTT,CASSLELAADADTQYF
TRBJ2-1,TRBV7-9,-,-,TGTGCCAGCAGCTTACTGGTTGGGAGTTTCTATGAGCAGTTCTTC,CASSLLVGSFYEQFF
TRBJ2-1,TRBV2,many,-,TGTGCCAGCAGGGTACATGAGCAGTTCTTC,CASRVHEQFF
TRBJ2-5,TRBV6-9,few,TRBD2,TGTGCCAGCAGTTCCCTGGCGGGGGGGCTGGAGACCCAGTACTTC,CASSSLAGGLETQYF
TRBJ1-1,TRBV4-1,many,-,TGCGCCAGCAGCCCTGGAAGCGCTGAAGCTTTCTTT,CASSPGSAEAFF
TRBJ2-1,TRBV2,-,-,TGTGCCAGCAGAATTGACGAATACAATGAGCAGTTCTTC,CASRIDEYNEQFF
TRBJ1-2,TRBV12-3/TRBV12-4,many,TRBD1,TGTGCCAGCAGTTTTATCCGGACAGGGACTAACTATGGCTACACCTTC,CASSFIRTGTNYGYTF
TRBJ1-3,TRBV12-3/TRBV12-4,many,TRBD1,TGTGCCAGCAGCCGGACAGGGCCTCCTGGAAACACCATATATTTT,CASSRTGPPGNTIYF
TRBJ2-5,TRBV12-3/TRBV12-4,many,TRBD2,TGTGCCAGCAGCCCACGGACTAGCGCACAAGAGACCCAGTACTTC,CASSPRTSAQETQYF
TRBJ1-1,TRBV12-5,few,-,TGTGCTAGTAAGGTCTACACTGAAGCTTTCTTT,CASKVYTEAFF
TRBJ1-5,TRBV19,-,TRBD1,TGTGCCAGTAGTATACACGGACAGGGCCAAGGTCAGCCCCAGCATTTT,CASSIHGQGQGQPQHF
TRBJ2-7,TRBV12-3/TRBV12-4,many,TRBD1,TGTGCCAGCAGTTTAAACAGGGGGACGGGGGAGCAGTACTTC,CASSLNRGTGEQYF
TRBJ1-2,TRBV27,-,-,TGTGCCAGCAGTCAAAATAACTATGGCTACACCTTC,CASSQNNYGYTF
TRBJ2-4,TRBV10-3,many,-,TGTGCCATCAGTGACAACCTCCTAGCCAAAAACATTCAGTACTTC,CAISDNLLAKNIQYF
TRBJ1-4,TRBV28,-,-,TGTGCCAGCAGTTTATTCTCAGGTTGGGGAGAAAAACTGTTTTTT,CASSLFSGWGEKLFF
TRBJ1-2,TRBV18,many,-,TGTGCCAGCTCACCAGGGGAGGCAAATGGCTACACCTTC,CASSPGEANGYTF
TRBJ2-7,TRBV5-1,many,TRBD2,TGCGCCAGCAGCCGGACTAGCGGGGGTTACTACGAGCAGTACTTC,CASSRTSGGYYEQYF
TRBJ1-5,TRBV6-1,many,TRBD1,TGTGCCAGCATTCCCAACTCGGACAGGGTGGTGCGGCAGCCCCAGCATTTT,CASIPNSDRVVRQPQHF
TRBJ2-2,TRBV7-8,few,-,TGTGCCAGCAGCCGCCGGGACTTCAACCGTGGGCTGTTTTTT,CASSRRDFNRGLFF
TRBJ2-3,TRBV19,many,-,TGTGCCAGTAGTAAGTCCGGGGCGCGCACAGATACGCAGTATTTT,CASSKSGARTDTQYF
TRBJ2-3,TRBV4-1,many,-,TGCGCCAGCAGCCAGGCGACAGTCCTAGAAGCGGATACGCAGTATTTT,CASSQATVLEADTQYF
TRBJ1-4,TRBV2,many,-,TGTGCCAGCAGTAGGGACACCGGAGCAACTAATGAAAAACTGTTTTTT,CASSRDTGATNEKLFF
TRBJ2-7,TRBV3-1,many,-,TGTGCCAGCAGCCGGGGTACAGGCTACGAGCAGTACTTC,CASSRGTGYEQYF
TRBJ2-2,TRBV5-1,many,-,TGCGCCAGCAGCTTCGACCCCGAGGAGGAAACCGGGGAGCTGTTTTTT,CASSFDPEEETGELFF
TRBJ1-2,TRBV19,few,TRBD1,TGTGCCAGTAGTCCCGGGACAGCCTTTAACTATGGCTACACCTTC,CASSPGTAFNYGYTF
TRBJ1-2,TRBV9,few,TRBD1,TGTGCCAGCAGCTATGGGACAGGGGACTATGGCTACACCTTC,CASSYGTGDYGYTF
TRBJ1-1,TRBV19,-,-,TGTGCCAGTAGTATAGTAGTCACCCTACGACCTGAAGCTTTCTTT,CASSIVVTLRPEAFF
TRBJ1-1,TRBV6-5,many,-,TGTGCCAGCAGTTACGACACTGGTGAAGCTTTCTTT,CASSYDTGEAFF
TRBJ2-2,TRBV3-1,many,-,TGTGCCAGCAGCTTCGGGACTCTCTCTGGGGAGCTGTTTTTT,CASSFGTLSGELFF
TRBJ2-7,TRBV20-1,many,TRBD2,TGCAGTGCTAGTAGCGGGTTTGATGAGCAGTACTTC,CSASSGFDEQYF
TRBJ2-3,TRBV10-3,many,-,TGTGCCATCAGTGAGTCGAGTGCGGATACGCAGTATTTT,CAISESSADTQYF
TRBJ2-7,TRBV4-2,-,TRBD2,TGTGCCAGCAGCCAAGATCTTCTAGCGGGGGGGCTCTACGAGCAGTACTTC,CASSQDLLAGGLYEQYF
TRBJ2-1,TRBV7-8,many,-,TGTGCCAGCAGCTTACCACTCGACACGGAATCCTACAATGAGCAGTTCTTC,CASSLPLDTESYNEQFF
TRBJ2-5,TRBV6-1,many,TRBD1,TGTGCCAGCAGCTATAGGACAGGGCAAGAGACCCAGTACTTC,CASSYRTGQETQYF
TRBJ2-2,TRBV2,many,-,TGTGCCAGCAGTGAATCACGACAGACGACCGGGGAGCTGTTTTTT,CASSESRQTTGELFF
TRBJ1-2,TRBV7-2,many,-,TGTGCCAGCAGCCCGGGACACCTACGGCCCTATGGCTACACCTTC,CASSPGHLRPYGYTF
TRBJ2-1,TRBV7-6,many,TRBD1,TGTGCCAGCAGCTTAGCCGGGACAGACTACAATGAGCAGTTCTTC,CASSLAGTDYNEQFF